This T cell receptor beta chain was captured by sequencing in a study of T cells in Graves' hyperthyroidism and ophthalmopathy. In patients aged 18 to 65, hyperthyroidism was newly diagnosed, with duration under 2 months. Each diagnosis drew on symptoms, thyroxine, TRAb, thyroid ultrasound and orbital computed tomography findings. PBMCs were collected from an approximately 9.3 ml volume of fresh peripheral blood. TCR beta CDR3 regions were amplified from RNA. A set of HTBI primers served as the primers for a first-round RT-PCR of the TCR CDR3. In TCRdb, the multiplex PCR reads were re-called with MiXCR into one record per CDR3 protein. This table has 250,000 to 300,000 distinct CDR3 sequences, roughly an eighth appearing once. Findings of the study overall: The model made its ophthalmopathy prediction, and onset followed a median roughly 6.5 months later.

Germline CDR1 LNHDA, CDR2 SQIVND (reference sequence). V was pared by 4 bases and J by 4 bases, with 11 bases between. This CDR3 spans 14 amino acids. A remark on this clonotype: Its antigen is still unknown.

This TCR came from a woman aged 40 to 55 with Graves' hyperthyroidism. This sequence joins TRBV19 and TRBJ2-1; D may be TRBD2 (6 bases). The sample consisted of blood. The CDR3, as DNA: TGTGCCAGTAGTAGGGCTAGCGAGTACAATGAGCAGTTCTTC. Translating gives CASSRASEYNEQFF.